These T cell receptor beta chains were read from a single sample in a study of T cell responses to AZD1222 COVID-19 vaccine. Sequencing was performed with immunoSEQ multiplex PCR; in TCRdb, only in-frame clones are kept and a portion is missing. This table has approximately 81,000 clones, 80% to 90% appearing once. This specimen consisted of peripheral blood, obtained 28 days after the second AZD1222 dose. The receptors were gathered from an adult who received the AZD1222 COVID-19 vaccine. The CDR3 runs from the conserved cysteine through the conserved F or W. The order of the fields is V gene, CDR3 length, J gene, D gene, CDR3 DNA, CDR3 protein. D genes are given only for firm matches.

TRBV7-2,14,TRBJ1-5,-,TGTGCCAGCAGCTTCTCGGGTTTCAATCAGCCCCAGCATTTT,CASSFSGFNQPQHF
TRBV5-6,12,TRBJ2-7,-,TGTGCCAGCAGCCGGGACCAGTGGGAGCAGTACTTC,CASSRDQWEQYF
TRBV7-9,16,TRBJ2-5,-,TGTGCCAGCACCCCGGAGAGGGGGAGTGGGCAAGAGACCCAGTACTTC,CASTPERGSGQETQYF
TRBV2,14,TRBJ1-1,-,TGTGCCAGCCGTTATGGACAGATGAACACTGAAGCTTTCTTT,CASRYGQMNTEAFF
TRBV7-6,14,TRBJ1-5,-,TGTGCCAGCAGCTTTGCAGGGGACGATCAGCCCCAGCATTTT,CASSFAGDDQPQHF
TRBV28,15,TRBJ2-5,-,TGTGCCAGCAGTACCGGGCCCCAAGGGGGAGAGACCCAGTACTTC,CASSTGPQGGETQYF
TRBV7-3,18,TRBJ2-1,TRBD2,TGTGCCAGCAGCTTAATGGCTAGCGGGAGGCTGAGAGACAATGAGCAGTTCTTC,CASSLMASGRLRDNEQFF
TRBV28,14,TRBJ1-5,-,TGTGCCAGCAGTTTGACTTTGGGCAATCAGCCCCAGCATTTT,CASSLTLGNQPQHF
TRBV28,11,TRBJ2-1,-,TGTGTTACCTGGGAGTCAGGTGAGCAGTTCTTC,CVTWESGEQFF
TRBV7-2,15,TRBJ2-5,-,TGTGCCAGCAGCTTAGCGCTTTTGCGGATAGAGACCCAGTACTTC,CASSLALLRIETQYF
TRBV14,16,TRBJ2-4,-,TGTGCCAGCAGCCAAGCTCTCCAGGGGATAAAAAACATTCAGTACTTC,CASSQALQGIKNIQYF